The rows below give T cell receptor beta chains drawn from one sample of a study of Ad26.COV2.S vaccination and SARS-CoV-2 variants. Produced via immunoSEQ multiplex PCR; TCRdb's table is partial and in-frame only. Of about 330,000 clones in the sample, roughly nine tenths were seen once. The sample here was peripheral blood, taken in a trial of Ad26.COV2.S vaccine versus placebo. The receptors derive from a person aged 18-60 years who received the Ad26.COV2.S COVID-19 vaccine or a placebo. Each CDR3 is given with its conserved first and last residue. The order of the fields is V gene, D gene, CDR3 length, clone size, J gene, CDR3 protein, CDR3 DNA. A D gene is named only where the DNA matches it firmly. Clone size is not always given. Where it is, it says once, few, many or a class for expanded clones.

v_gene: TRBV11-2; d_gene: .; len: 15; abundance: .; j_gene: TRBJ2-1; CDR3aa: CASSFLAGANNEQFF; CDR3nt: TGTGCCAGCAGCTTTCTCGCGGGGGCCAACAATGAGCAGTTCTTC
v_gene: TRBV7-8; d_gene: .; len: 16; abundance: once; j_gene: TRBJ2-3; CDR3aa: CASSLSRERSTDTQYF; CDR3nt: TGTGCCAGCAGCTTATCTCGGGAGCGGAGCACAGATACGCAGTATTTT
v_gene: TRBV27; d_gene: TRBD1; len: 15; abundance: few; j_gene: TRBJ2-7; CDR3aa: CASSFRRTGEYEQYF; CDR3nt: TGTGCCAGCAGTTTTCGCCGGACAGGAGAATACGAGCAGTACTTC
v_gene: TRBV19; d_gene: TRBD2; len: 17; abundance: .; j_gene: TRBJ2-1; CDR3aa: CASSRSGRIGVDYEQFF; CDR3nt: TGTGCCAGTAGTAGAAGCGGGAGAATCGGGGTGGACTATGAGCAGTTCTTC
v_gene: TRBV3-1/TRBV3-2; d_gene: .; len: 17; abundance: .; j_gene: TRBJ1-2; CDR3aa: CASSQEFLVGGYYGYTF; CDR3nt: TGTGCCAGCAGCCAAGAGTTCCTCGTGGGGGGATACTATGGCTACACCTTC
v_gene: TRBV11-3; d_gene: TRBD1; len: 15; abundance: .; j_gene: TRBJ2-1; CDR3aa: CASSLGQGSYNEQFF; CDR3nt: TGTGCCAGCAGCCTTGGACAGGGCTCCTACAATGAGCAGTTCTTC
v_gene: TRBV28; d_gene: .; len: 14; abundance: once; j_gene: TRBJ1-1; CDR3aa: CASRASGGGTEAFF; CDR3nt: TGTGCCAGCAGAGCCTCGGGAGGCGGGACTGAAGCTTTCTTT
v_gene: TRBV9; d_gene: TRBD1; len: 17; abundance: .; j_gene: TRBJ1-2; CDR3aa: CASSGDRGLVDSYGYTF; CDR3nt: TGTGCCAGCAGCGGGGACAGGGGGCTGGTCGACAGCTATGGCTACACCTTC
v_gene: TRBV19; d_gene: .; len: 15; abundance: .; j_gene: TRBJ1-1; CDR3aa: CASQGALVMDTEAFF; CDR3nt: TGTGCCAGTCAAGGGGCACTAGTGATGGACACTGAAGCTTTCTTT
v_gene: TRBV3-1/TRBV3-2; d_gene: TRBD2; len: 16; abundance: .; j_gene: TRBJ2-1; CDR3aa: CASSHYLAGGVNEQFF; CDR3nt: TGTGCCAGCAGCCATTACCTAGCGGGAGGGGTTAATGAGCAGTTCTTC
v_gene: TRBV6-5; d_gene: TRBD2; len: 13; abundance: .; j_gene: TRBJ2-1; CDR3aa: CASGTRRRNEQFF; CDR3nt: TGTGCCAGCGGGACTAGGAGAAGGAATGAGCAGTTCTTC
v_gene: TRBV13; d_gene: .; len: 12; abundance: once; j_gene: TRBJ2-5; CDR3aa: CASSLEGYTQYF; CDR3nt: TGTGCCAGCAGCTTGGAAGGTTATACCCAGTACTTC
v_gene: TRBV18; d_gene: TRBD1; len: 15; abundance: few; j_gene: TRBJ2-3; CDR3aa: CASSAGTGATDTQYF; CDR3nt: TGTGCCAGCTCAGCCGGGACAGGGGCCACAGATACGCAGTATTTT
v_gene: TRBV19; d_gene: .; len: 14; abundance: .; j_gene: TRBJ2-5; CDR3aa: CASSIGRGRQTQYF; CDR3nt: TGTGCCAGTAGTATCGGACGGGGGAGACAGACCCAGTACTTC
v_gene: TRBV2; d_gene: TRBD2; len: 16; abundance: .; j_gene: TRBJ2-1; CDR3aa: CASSPTSGSVKNEQFF; CDR3nt: TGTGCCAGCAGTCCGACTAGCGGGAGTGTAAAGAATGAGCAGTTCTTC
v_gene: TRBV4-3; d_gene: .; len: 17; abundance: .; j_gene: TRBJ1-3; CDR3aa: CASSQSRSLPAGNTIYF; CDR3nt: TGCGCCAGCAGCCAGTCTCGATCCCTCCCCGCTGGAAACACCATATATTTT
v_gene: TRBV6-1; d_gene: .; len: 14; abundance: .; j_gene: TRBJ2-7; CDR3aa: CASSELGGLNEQYF; CDR3nt: TGTGCCAGCAGTGAACTCGGGGGGCTCAACGAGCAGTACTTC
v_gene: TRBV7-9; d_gene: .; len: 17; abundance: .; j_gene: TRBJ2-3; CDR3aa: CASSLAEVWNRTDTQYF; CDR3nt: TGTGCCAGCAGCTTAGCGGAGGTTTGGAATCGTACAGATACGCAGTATTTT
v_gene: TRBV5-4; d_gene: TRBD2; len: 16; abundance: .; j_gene: TRBJ2-5; CDR3aa: CASSLGVAGEQETQYF; CDR3nt: TGTGCCAGCAGCTTGGGGGTAGCGGGGGAACAAGAGACCCAGTACTTC
v_gene: TRBV5-1; d_gene: .; len: 14; abundance: .; j_gene: TRBJ1-1; CDR3aa: CASSPQGDDTEAFF; CDR3nt: TGCGCCAGCAGCCCGCAGGGTGATGACACTGAAGCTTTCTTT
v_gene: TRBV6-2/TRBV6-3; d_gene: TRBD2; len: 23; abundance: once; j_gene: TRBJ2-5; CDR3aa: CASSPEVGPGLAGGPYRSETQYF; CDR3nt: TGTGCCAGCAGCCCCGAAGTGGGGCCTGGACTAGCGGGAGGGCCCTATAGATCGGAGACCCAGTACTTC
v_gene: TRBV19; d_gene: TRBD1; len: 16; abundance: .; j_gene: TRBJ1-1; CDR3aa: CASSMTGYNQNTEAFF; CDR3nt: TGTGCCAGTAGTATGACAGGGTATAATCAGAACACTGAAGCTTTCTTT
v_gene: TRBV30; d_gene: .; len: 14; abundance: .; j_gene: TRBJ1-2; CDR3aa: CAWSVKGVDYGYTF; CDR3nt: TGTGCCTGGAGTGTAAAGGGGGTTGACTATGGCTACACCTTC
v_gene: TRBV5-6; d_gene: .; len: 12; abundance: .; j_gene: TRBJ1-1; CDR3aa: CASHRLNTEAFF; CDR3nt: TGTGCCAGCCACAGACTGAACACTGAAGCTTTCTTT
v_gene: TRBV7-9; d_gene: .; len: 11; abundance: once; j_gene: TRBJ2-2; CDR3aa: CASSITGELFF; CDR3nt: TGTGCCAGCAGCATCACCGGGGAGCTGTTTTTT
v_gene: TRBV11-2; d_gene: TRBD1; len: 17; abundance: .; j_gene: TRBJ2-1; CDR3aa: CASSLGRQGETYNEQFF; CDR3nt: TGTGCCAGCAGCTTAGGACGGCAGGGGGAGACCTACAATGAGCAGTTCTTC
v_gene: TRBV6-2/TRBV6-3; d_gene: .; len: 15; abundance: .; j_gene: TRBJ2-7; CDR3aa: CASSLPSSMPREQYF; CDR3nt: TGTGCCAGCAGTTTGCCCTCCTCGATGCCTCGCGAGCAGTACTTC
v_gene: TRBV3-1/TRBV3-2; d_gene: .; len: 16; abundance: .; j_gene: TRBJ1-3; CDR3aa: CASSQGFVELGNTIYF; CDR3nt: TGTGCCAGCAGCCAAGGGTTCGTGGAGTTGGGAAACACCATATATTTT
v_gene: TRBV19; d_gene: .; len: 14; abundance: .; j_gene: TRBJ1-5; CDR3aa: CASSISYSNQPQHF; CDR3nt: TGTGCCAGTAGTATAAGTTATAGCAATCAGCCCCAGCATTTT
v_gene: TRBV5-8; d_gene: .; len: 15; abundance: .; j_gene: TRBJ1-5; CDR3aa: CASSLKGQGNQPQHF; CDR3nt: TGTGCCAGCAGCTTAAAAGGCCAAGGCAATCAGCCCCAGCATTTT
v_gene: TRBV12-3/TRBV12-4; d_gene: TRBD2; len: 13; abundance: .; j_gene: TRBJ2-2; CDR3aa: CASSPAGAGELFF; CDR3nt: TGTGCCAGCTCCCCGGCGGGGGCCGGGGAGCTGTTTTTT
v_gene: TRBV4-1; d_gene: .; len: 19; abundance: .; j_gene: TRBJ2-1; CDR3aa: CASSQEGEWPPSSYNEQFF; CDR3nt: TGCGCCAGCAGCCAAGAAGGTGAGTGGCCCCCGAGCTCCTACAATGAGCAGTTCTTC
v_gene: TRBV7-6; d_gene: .; len: 12; abundance: .; j_gene: TRBJ2-5; CDR3aa: CASSIDQETQYF; CDR3nt: TGTGCCAGCAGCATAGACCAAGAGACCCAGTACTTC
v_gene: TRBV11-2; d_gene: .; len: 18; abundance: .; j_gene: TRBJ1-2; CDR3aa: CASSLGPIITGPDYGYTF; CDR3nt: TGTGCCAGCAGCTTAGGGCCGATCATAACAGGGCCGGACTATGGCTACACCTTC
v_gene: TRBV14; d_gene: TRBD2; len: 14; abundance: .; j_gene: TRBJ2-5; CDR3aa: CASSRDYRGGTQYF; CDR3nt: TGTGCCAGCAGTCGGGACTACCGGGGAGGGACCCAGTACTTC
v_gene: TRBV11-2; d_gene: .; len: 11; abundance: .; j_gene: TRBJ2-5; CDR3aa: CASSPLETQYF; CDR3nt: TGTGCCAGCAGCCCACTAGAGACCCAGTACTTC
v_gene: TRBV19; d_gene: .; len: 13; abundance: .; j_gene: TRBJ1-1; CDR3aa: CASSPVMNTEAFF; CDR3nt: TGTGCCAGTTCTCCAGTTATGAACACTGAAGCTTTCTTT